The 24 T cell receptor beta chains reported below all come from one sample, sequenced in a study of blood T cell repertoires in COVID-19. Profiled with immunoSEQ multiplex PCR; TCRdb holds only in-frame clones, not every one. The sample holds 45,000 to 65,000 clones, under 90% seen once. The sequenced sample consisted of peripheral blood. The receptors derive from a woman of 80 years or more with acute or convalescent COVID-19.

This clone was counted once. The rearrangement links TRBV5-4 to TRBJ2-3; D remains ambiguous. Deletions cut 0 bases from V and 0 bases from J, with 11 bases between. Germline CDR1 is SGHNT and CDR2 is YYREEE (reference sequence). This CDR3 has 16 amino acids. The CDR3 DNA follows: TGTGCCAGCAGCTTGGAAAAGGCGCGGAGCACAGATACGCAGTATTTT. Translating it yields CASSLEKARSTDTQYF.

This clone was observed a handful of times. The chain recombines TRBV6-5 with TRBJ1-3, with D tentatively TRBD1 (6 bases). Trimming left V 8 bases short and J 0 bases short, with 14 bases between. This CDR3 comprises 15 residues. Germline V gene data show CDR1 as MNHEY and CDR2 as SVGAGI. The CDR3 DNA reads TGTGCCAGCGGATCGGACAGAAACTCTGGAAACACCATATATTTT. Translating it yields CASGSDRNSGNTIYF.

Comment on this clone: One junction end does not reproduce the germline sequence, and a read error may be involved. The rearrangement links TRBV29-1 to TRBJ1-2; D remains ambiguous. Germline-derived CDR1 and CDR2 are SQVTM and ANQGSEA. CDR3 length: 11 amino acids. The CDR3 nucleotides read TGCAGCGCAACAGAGAACTTTGGCTACACCTTC. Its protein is CSATENFGYTF.

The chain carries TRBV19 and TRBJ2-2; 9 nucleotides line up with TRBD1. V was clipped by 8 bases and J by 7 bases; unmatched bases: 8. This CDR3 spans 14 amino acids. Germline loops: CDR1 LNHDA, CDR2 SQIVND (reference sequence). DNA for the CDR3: TGTGCCAGTTGCACACAGGGGGCGGTCGGGGAGCTGTTTTTT. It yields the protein CASCTQGAVGELFF.

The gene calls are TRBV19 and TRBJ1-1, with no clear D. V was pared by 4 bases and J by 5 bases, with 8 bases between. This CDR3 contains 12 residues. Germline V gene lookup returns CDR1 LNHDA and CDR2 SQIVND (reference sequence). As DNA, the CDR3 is TGTGCCAGTAGTACACGTGCGACTGAAGCTTTCTTT. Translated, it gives CASSTRATEAFF.

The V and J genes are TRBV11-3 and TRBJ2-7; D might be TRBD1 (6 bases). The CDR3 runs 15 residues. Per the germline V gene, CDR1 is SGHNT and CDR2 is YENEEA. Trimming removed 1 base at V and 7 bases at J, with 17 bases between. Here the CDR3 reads CASSLVRVGASEQYF. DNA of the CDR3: TGTGCCAGCAGCTTAGTGCGTGTGGGGGCTAGTGAGCAGTACTTC.

The CDR3 sequence is CASSSDRLQGTQYF. DNA for the CDR3: TGTGCCAGCAGCTCGGACCGACTGCAGGGGACCCAGTACTTC. This chain uses TRBV7-2 with TRBJ2-5, with D perhaps TRBD1 (5 bases). The CDR3 is made up of 14 amino acids. V was shortened by 4 bases and J by 7 bases, with 16 bases between the two germline ends. The V gene's germline CDR1 is SGHTA and CDR2 FQGNSA.

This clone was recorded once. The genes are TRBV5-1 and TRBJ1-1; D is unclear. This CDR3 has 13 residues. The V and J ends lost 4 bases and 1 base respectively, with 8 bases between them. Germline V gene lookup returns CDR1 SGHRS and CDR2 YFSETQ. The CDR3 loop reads CASSEPGNTEAFF. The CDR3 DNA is TGCGCCAGCAGCGAACCAGGGAACACTGAAGCTTTCTTT.

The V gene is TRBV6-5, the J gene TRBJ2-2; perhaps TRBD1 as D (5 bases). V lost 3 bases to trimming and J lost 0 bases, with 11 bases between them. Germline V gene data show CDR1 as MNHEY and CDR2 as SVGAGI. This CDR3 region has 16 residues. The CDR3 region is CASSYWTQTNTGELFF. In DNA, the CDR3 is TGTGCCAGCAGTTATTGGACACAGACGAACACCGGGGAGCTGTTTTTT.

The CDR3 region has the DNA TGTGCCAGCTCACAGTCCCGGGACTTTGGAAAACTGTTTTTT. This translates into CASSQSRDFGKLFF. The V call is TRBV18, the J call TRBJ1-4; TRBD1 is a possible D gene (5 bases). CDR1 is KGHSH and CDR2 is LQKENI in the germline V gene. The V end lost 4 bases, the J end lost 10 bases, and 16 bases lay between the germline ends. This CDR3 contains 14 residues.

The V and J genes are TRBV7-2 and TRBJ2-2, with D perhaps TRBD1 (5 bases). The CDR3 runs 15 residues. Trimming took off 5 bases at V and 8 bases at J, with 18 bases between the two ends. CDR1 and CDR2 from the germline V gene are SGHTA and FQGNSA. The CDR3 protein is CASSLMGLGYGELFF. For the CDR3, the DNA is TGTGCCAGCAGCCTAATGGGGCTTGGCTATGGGGAGCTGTTTTTT.

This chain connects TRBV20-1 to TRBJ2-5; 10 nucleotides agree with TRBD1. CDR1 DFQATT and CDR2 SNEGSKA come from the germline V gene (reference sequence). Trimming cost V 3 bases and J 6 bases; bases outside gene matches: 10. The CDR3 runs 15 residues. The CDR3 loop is CSASAGTGASKTQYF. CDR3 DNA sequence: TGCAGTGCTAGTGCCGGGACAGGGGCTTCGAAGACCCAGTACTTC.

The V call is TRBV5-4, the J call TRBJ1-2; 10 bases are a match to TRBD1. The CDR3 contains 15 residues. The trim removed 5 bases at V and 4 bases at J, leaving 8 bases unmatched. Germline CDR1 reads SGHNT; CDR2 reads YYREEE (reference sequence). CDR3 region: CASRSGTGDIYGYTF. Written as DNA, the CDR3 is TGTGCCAGCAGATCAGGGACAGGGGACATCTATGGCTACACCTTC. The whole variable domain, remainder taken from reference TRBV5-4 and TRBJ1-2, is ETGVTQSPTHLIKTRGQQVTLRCSSQSGHNTVSWYQQALGQGPQFIFQYYREEENGRGNFPPRFSGLQFPNYSSELNVNALELDDSALYLCASRSGTGDIYGYTFGSGTRLTVV.

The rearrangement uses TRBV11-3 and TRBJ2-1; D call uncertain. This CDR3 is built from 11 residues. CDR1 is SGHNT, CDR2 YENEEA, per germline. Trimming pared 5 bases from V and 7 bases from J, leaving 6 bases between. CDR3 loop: CASSLRNEQFF. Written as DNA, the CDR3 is TGTGCCAGCAGCCTACGAAATGAGCAGTTCTTC.

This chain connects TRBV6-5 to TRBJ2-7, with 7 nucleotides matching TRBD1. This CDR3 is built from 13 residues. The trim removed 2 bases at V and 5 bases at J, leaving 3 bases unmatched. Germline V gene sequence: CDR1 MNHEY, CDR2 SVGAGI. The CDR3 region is CASSYRGPNEQYF. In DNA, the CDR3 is TGTGCCAGCAGTTACAGGGGGCCCAACGAGCAGTACTTC.

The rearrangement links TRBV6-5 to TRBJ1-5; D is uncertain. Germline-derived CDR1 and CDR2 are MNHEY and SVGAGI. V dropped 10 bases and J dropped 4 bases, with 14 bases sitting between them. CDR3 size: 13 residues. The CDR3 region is CATQKYSNQPQHF. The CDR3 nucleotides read TGTGCCACCCAAAAGTATAGTAATCAGCCCCAGCATTTT.

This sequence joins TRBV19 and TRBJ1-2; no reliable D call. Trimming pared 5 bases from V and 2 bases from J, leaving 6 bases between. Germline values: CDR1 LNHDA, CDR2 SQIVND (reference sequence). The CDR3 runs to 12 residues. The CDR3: CASSSVNYGYTF. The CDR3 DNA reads TGTGCCAGTAGTTCGGTGAACTATGGCTACACCTTC.

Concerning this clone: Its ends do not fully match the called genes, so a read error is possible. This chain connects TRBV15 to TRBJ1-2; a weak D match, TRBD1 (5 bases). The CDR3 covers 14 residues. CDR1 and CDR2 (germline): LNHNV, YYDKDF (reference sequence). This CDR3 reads CATSRDVGGHGYTF. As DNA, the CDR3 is TGTGCCACCAGCCGAGATGTCGGGGGACATGGCTACACCTTC.

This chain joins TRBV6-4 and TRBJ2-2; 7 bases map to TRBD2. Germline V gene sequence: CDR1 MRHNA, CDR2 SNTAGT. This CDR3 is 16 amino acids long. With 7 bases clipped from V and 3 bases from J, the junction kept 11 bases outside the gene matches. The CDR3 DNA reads TGTGCCAGCAAATGGGACTACCAGTCCGACACCGGGGAGCTGTTTTTT. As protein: CASKWDYQSDTGELFF.

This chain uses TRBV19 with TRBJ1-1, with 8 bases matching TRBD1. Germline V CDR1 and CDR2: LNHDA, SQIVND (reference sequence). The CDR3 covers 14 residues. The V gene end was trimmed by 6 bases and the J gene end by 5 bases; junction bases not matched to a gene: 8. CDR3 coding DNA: TGTGCCAGTAGGAGTATTACAGGGGGAACTGAAGCTTTCTTT. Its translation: CASRSITGGTEAFF.

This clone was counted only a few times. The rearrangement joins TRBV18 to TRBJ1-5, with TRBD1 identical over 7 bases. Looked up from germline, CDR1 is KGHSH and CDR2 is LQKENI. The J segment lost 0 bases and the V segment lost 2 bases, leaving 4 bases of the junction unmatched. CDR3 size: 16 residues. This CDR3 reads CASSPDRADSNQPQHF. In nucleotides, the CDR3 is TGTGCCAGCTCACCAGACAGGGCTGATAGCAATCAGCCCCAGCATTTT.

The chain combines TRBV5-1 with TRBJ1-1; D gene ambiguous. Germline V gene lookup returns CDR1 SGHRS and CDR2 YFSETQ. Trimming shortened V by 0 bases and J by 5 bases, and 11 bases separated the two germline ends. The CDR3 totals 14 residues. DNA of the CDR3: TGCGCCAGCAGCTTGGCTGGGTCGAGGACTGAAGCTTTCTTT. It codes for CASSLAGSRTEAFF.

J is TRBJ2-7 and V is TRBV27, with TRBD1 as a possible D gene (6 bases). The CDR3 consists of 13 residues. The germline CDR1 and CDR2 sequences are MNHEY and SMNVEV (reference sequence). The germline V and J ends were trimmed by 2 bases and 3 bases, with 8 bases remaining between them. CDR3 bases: TGTGCCAGCAGTTTAAAGACAGGCTACGAGCAGTACTTC. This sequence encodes CASSLKTGYEQYF.

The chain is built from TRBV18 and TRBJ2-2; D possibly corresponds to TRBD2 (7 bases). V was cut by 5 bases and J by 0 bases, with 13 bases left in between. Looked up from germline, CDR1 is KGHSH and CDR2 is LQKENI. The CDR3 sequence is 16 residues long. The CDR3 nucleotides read TGTGCCAGCTCAAGCCGGGGGGCAACGAACACCGGGGAGCTGTTTTTT. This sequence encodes CASSSRGATNTGELFF. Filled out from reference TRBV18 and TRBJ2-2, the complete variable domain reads NAGVMQNPRHLVRRRGQEARLRCSPMKGHSHVYWYRQLPEEGLKFMVYLQKENIIDESGMPKERFSAEFPKEGPSILRIQQVVRGDSAAYFCASSSRGATNTGELFFGEGSRLTVL.